This is a list of T cell receptor beta chains from one sample in a study of metastatic and nonmetastatic thyroid tumors. TCRdb re-analyzed the PCR reads through MiXCR. Altogether fewer than 4,500 clones are present, around 23% being singletons, with the ten largest covering 10%. What was sequenced was tumor tissue. The receptors were sampled from a male donor with papillary thyroid cancer or a benign thyroid nodule (not recorded which). Some clones in this sample may be carry-over from other donors' samples. CDR3s leave out the opening cysteine and the closing phenylalanine or tryptophan. Size tells how often a clone was seen (once, few, many) or the class of an expanded clone, and some rows leave it out.

v_gene,j_gene,abundance,CDR3aa
TRBV30,TRBJ1-6,medium-sized,AWSVVTGGSPLH
TRBV24-1,TRBJ1-1,medium-sized,ATSDLGDSEAF
TRBV6-1,TRBJ2-1,large,ASSDFGYVEQF
TRBV28,TRBJ2-3,few,ASSPRFRDRRTDTQY
TRBV28,TRBJ1-4,medium-sized,ASIGGTNEKLF
TRBV6-2/TRBV6-3,TRBJ1-1,-,ASSYRRRGGGFEAF
TRBV9,TRBJ2-5,medium-sized,ASSGGQGAGETQY
TRBV10-1,TRBJ2-2,few,ASSEVAANTGELF
TRBV29-1,TRBJ1-2,medium-sized,SVDSYGYT
TRBV6-1,TRBJ1-2,-,ASSPGPQNYGYT
TRBV7-3,TRBJ2-7,once,ASSITSGSSSSYEQY
TRBV12-3/TRBV12-4,TRBJ2-5,few,ASSPRGETQY
TRBV4-1,TRBJ2-3,-,ASSQPGQGSDKQY
TRBV6-1,TRBJ2-5,-,ASRKETQY